These T cell receptor beta chains were read from a single sample in a study of blood T cell repertoires in COVID-19. The repertoire was sequenced with immunoSEQ multiplex PCR; TCRdb's copy has only in-frame clones and lacks some. The sample lists 180,000 or so clones, around 86% occurring once. The sequenced sample consisted of peripheral blood. These receptors all come from an elderly woman in a cohort sampled during active or convalescent COVID-19. CDR3s include the opening cysteine and the closing phenylalanine or tryptophan. A D gene is named only where the DNA matches it firmly. Size tells how often a clone was seen (once, few, many) or the class of an expanded clone, and some rows leave it out.

V	D	J	size	DNA	CDR3
TRBV3-1/TRBV3-2	.	TRBJ2-1	.	TGTGCCAGCAGCCTCGACAGCTACAATGAGCAGTTCTTC	CASSLDSYNEQFF
TRBV28	.	TRBJ1-2	.	TGTGCCAGCAGCATTAACTATGGCTACACCTTC	CASSINYGYTF
TRBV5-1	.	TRBJ2-2	.	TGCGCCAGCAGCTTGGAGTTAGGAGGGTTCGGGGAGCTGTTTTTT	CASSLELGGFGELFF
TRBV6-2/TRBV6-3	.	TRBJ2-1	.	TGTGCCAGCAGTTACTCAGAAATTCGGGGAAATGAGCAGTTCTTC	CASSYSEIRGNEQFF
TRBV27	TRBD2	TRBJ2-5	.	TGTGCCACCACCCGGGGGGGACTAGCAGGAGAGACCCAGTACTTC	CATTRGGLAGETQYF
TRBV4-1	TRBD1	TRBJ1-2	.	TGCGCCAGCAGCCACCTAGGACAGGGTAGCTATGGCTACACCTTC	CASSHLGQGSYGYTF
TRBV24-1	TRBD1	TRBJ1-5	.	TGTGCCACCAGTGACTCCGACAGGGCTAATCAGCCCCAGCATTTT	CATSDSDRANQPQHF
TRBV6-4	TRBD1	TRBJ1-5	.	TGTGCCAGCAGTCGACAGGGTGGGCAGCCCCAGCATTTT	CASSRQGGQPQHF
TRBV3-1/TRBV3-2	.	TRBJ2-5	.	TGTGCCAGCAGCCGGCCGGGATTGGGGGAGACCCAGTACTTC	CASSRPGLGETQYF
TRBV19	.	TRBJ1-1	once	TGTGCCAGTAGCCCGGGTAAAATGAACACTGAAGCTTTCTTT	CASSPGKMNTEAFF
TRBV30	TRBD1	TRBJ1-1	once	TGTGCCTGGAGCCCAGGGGGTCGGACTGAAGCTTTCTTT	CAWSPGGRTEAFF
TRBV30	TRBD1	TRBJ1-6	.	TGTGCCTGGAGTGGAGGGGGCGGATTGTCACCCCTCCACTTT	CAWSGGGGLSPLHF
TRBV24-1	TRBD2	TRBJ2-3	.	TGTGCCACTTCTGAGCGGGAGGGCCAGGTCACAGATACGCAGTATTTT	CATSEREGQVTDTQYF
TRBV11-3	TRBD1	TRBJ1-3	.	TGTGCCAGCAGCTTTATTCGGGGACAGACCGGCTCTGGAAACACCATATATTTT	CASSFIRGQTGSGNTIYF
TRBV20-1	TRBD1	TRBJ1-3	.	TGCAGTGCGAGTCCCTTACAGGGGACCCTTGGAGACACCATATATTTT	CSASPLQGTLGDTIYF
TRBV10-3	.	TRBJ1-1	.	TGTGCCATCAGTGAGACAGGGAGGGGAGCTTTCTTT	CAISETGRGAFF
TRBV28	.	TRBJ2-5	.	TGTGCCAGCAGTTTATCAGGGCAGGAGACCCAGTACTTC	CASSLSGQETQYF
TRBV11-3	.	TRBJ1-4	.	TGTGCCAGCAGCTCAGTGAACAGGGTTGGAGATGAAAAACTGTTTTTT	CASSSVNRVGDEKLFF
TRBV30	.	TRBJ1-3	.	TGTGCCTGGAGAGGTGAGGGGACTTACTCTGGAAACACCATATATTTT	CAWRGEGTYSGNTIYF
TRBV6-1	.	TRBJ1-1	.	TGTGCCAGCAGTGAATACGGGAACACTGAAGCTTTCTTT	CASSEYGNTEAFF
TRBV19	.	TRBJ1-1	.	TGTGCCAGTAGTATGCCAGGAGGCGTGAACACTGAAGCTTTCTTT	CASSMPGGVNTEAFF
TRBV19	TRBD1	TRBJ2-5	once	TGTGCCAGTAGTATTAATGCGGGACAGGTACAAGAGACCCAGTACTTC	CASSINAGQVQETQYF
TRBV2	.	TRBJ1-5	.	TGTGCCAGTGGACAGCTATCTTATCAGCCCCAGCATTTT	CASGQLSYQPQHF
TRBV2	.	TRBJ1-6	.	TGTGCCAGCAGTGAAGCGTTGGGGAGCTCCTATAATTCACCCCTCCACTTT	CASSEALGSSYNSPLHF
TRBV18	TRBD1	TRBJ2-6	.	TGTGCCAGCTCAACGATCCTCGGACAGGGGGTTGGGGCCAACGTCCTGACTTTC	CASSTILGQGVGANVLTF
TRBV29-1	TRBD2	TRBJ2-5	.	TGCAGCGTTGGCCCGGGACTAGCTTCAGAGACCCAGTACTTC	CSVGPGLASETQYF
TRBV24-1	.	TRBJ2-3	.	TGTGCCACCAGTGACAGGGGCACAGATACGCAGTATTTT	CATSDRGTDTQYF
TRBV3-1/TRBV3-2	TRBD2	TRBJ2-1	.	TGTGCCAGCAGCCAAGGGGGTAGCGGGAGAGGGAATGAGCAGTTCTTC	CASSQGGSGRGNEQFF
TRBV7-9	.	TRBJ1-4	.	TGTGCCAGCAGCTTAGGTCAGAATAATGAAAAACTGTTTTTT	CASSLGQNNEKLFF
TRBV10-2	TRBD1	TRBJ1-2	few	TGCGCCAGCAGAGAGGAGGGACAGGGGATGGTTGGCTACACCTTC	CASREEGQGMVGYTF
TRBV19	TRBD1	TRBJ2-2	.	TGTGCCAGTAGTTCTCTTAACAGGGGGACTGGGGAGCTGTTTTTT	CASSSLNRGTGELFF
TRBV7-9	TRBD1	TRBJ2-3	.	TGTGCCAGCAGAATGGACAGGTCCTATGGAGATACGCAGTATTTT	CASRMDRSYGDTQYF
TRBV5-1	TRBD1	TRBJ1-1	.	TGCGCCAGCAGCTGGCAGGGACAGGGGGCGGACACTGAAGCTTTCTTT	CASSWQGQGADTEAFF
TRBV19	.	TRBJ2-1	.	TGTGCCAGTAGTGTACAGGGCCTACCCTACAATGAGCAGTTCTTC	CASSVQGLPYNEQFF
TRBV7-9	.	TRBJ2-1	.	TGTGCCAGCAGCTTTCGAGAAAATGAGCAGTTCTTC	CASSFRENEQFF
TRBV12-5	.	TRBJ1-5	.	TGTGCTAGTGGTTTGGATGAGGGGCCCCAGCATTTT	CASGLDEGPQHF
TRBV18	.	TRBJ1-5	.	TGTGCCAGCTCACCAAAAGGCTGGGACATCGGGGGGCGGGATCAGCCCCAGCATTTT	CASSPKGWDIGGRDQPQHF
TRBV5-6	TRBD1	TRBJ1-1	.	TGTGCCAGCAGCTTGGCAATAGGGACAGGGAACACTGAAGCTTTCTTT	CASSLAIGTGNTEAFF
TRBV6-4	.	TRBJ2-2	.	TGTGCCAGCAGCTTACAGGGAACCGGGGAGCTGTTTTTT	CASSLQGTGELFF
TRBV20-1	.	TRBJ1-2	.	TGCAGTGTTCAGGGTTCCTATGGCTACACCTTC	CSVQGSYGYTF
TRBV18	.	TRBJ1-5	.	TGTGCCAGCTCACTCAGCAGGGGAGGGAATCAGCCCCAGCATTTT	CASSLSRGGNQPQHF
TRBV5-1	.	TRBJ1-3	.	TGCGCCAGCAGCGAGCAAGGAGGGTTTGGGAACTCTGGAAACACCATATATTTT	CASSEQGGFGNSGNTIYF
TRBV6-5	TRBD1	TRBJ1-5	.	TGTGCCAGCAGCAGCCGGGACAGGGGGAATCAGCCCCAGCATTTT	CASSSRDRGNQPQHF
TRBV28	.	TRBJ2-7	.	TGTGCCACCTACTCCTACGAGCAGTACTTC	CATYSYEQYF
TRBV24-1	.	TRBJ2-5	.	TGTGCCACCAGTGATCACCCGTGGGGAGCGGAGCGGGAGACCCAGTACTTC	CATSDHPWGAERETQYF
TRBV11-3	.	TRBJ1-4	.	TGTGCCAGCAGCTTCAGAGGATTCGACGAAAAACTGTTTTTT	CASSFRGFDEKLFF
TRBV5-1	.	TRBJ2-1	.	TGCGCCAGCAGCTTGGGGCAGGTCGATGAGCAGTTCTTC	CASSLGQVDEQFF
TRBV7-7	.	TRBJ1-1	.	TGTGCCAGCAGCTTCAGGGACTTATTCACTGAAGCTTTCTTT	CASSFRDLFTEAFF
TRBV6-5	TRBD1	TRBJ2-4	.	TGTGCCAGCGCCCGGGACAGGGGGAACATTCAGTACTTC	CASARDRGNIQYF
TRBV4-1	.	TRBJ1-1	.	TGCGCCAGCAGCCGTAGCAGGGGCCTGAACACTGAAGCTTTCTTT	CASSRSRGLNTEAFF